The present T cell receptor beta chain was sequenced within a study of CD8+CD57+ T cells in acquired aplastic anemia (dated by TCRdb to about 2018). Background for the entire study: DNA extracted from sorted CD4+ and CD8+ cells had a mean of about 3.3 ug, with a range of roughly 0.18 to 27.4 ug. CD8+CD57+ expansion was defined as frequency above the mean frequency observed in healthy subjects. Overall results and qualifications from the work: Around 30 CD8+ CDR3 sequences were found in both patients and controls but appeared to be highly expressed in patients and within the immunodominant clones of the patients. CD8+ Simpson's diversity did not differ significantly between patients and healthy controls (P=0.060).

On this clonotype itself: The clone's antigen remains unknown. A read error may be the cause here, since a much bigger clone is one base away.

The CDR3, from cysteine to phenylalanine, totals 16 residues. This entry keeps only the CDR3 DNA: 48 bases, framed from base 1. CDR1 and CDR2 were assigned from the germline V gene (reference sequence) as SEHNR and FQNEAQ. Relative to germline, V is 4 bases shorter and J is 2 bases shorter, with 18 bases between their ends. Profiling of TCR beta VDJ combinations and CDR3 sequences used genomic DNA as the template. TCR repertoire sequencing was run on an Illumina HiSeq 2000. The published analysis was carried out like this. TRBV/TRBJ rearrangement plots, CDR3 size and DJ length profiles, and Simpson's diversity index were used to evaluate the repertoires. The most abundant DNA sequence in the deep sequencing data was taken as the immunodominant clone. CDR3 amino acid sequences were screened for sharing across subjects and compared with published repertoires and the VDJdb database. The public sequencing data were trimmed at Q25 with fastp and processed into clonotypes with MiXCR by TCRdb, which kept only in-frame beta chains. Entries are consolidated by CDR3 protein sequence, retaining the most common genes and DNA. These V and J calls are TCRdb output, not the study's own analysis. A total of about 240,000 distinct CDR3 sequences appear in this sample, roughly half of them only once. The leading ten clones occupy 7.8% of the sample.

The patients picked for sequencing were ones in whom flow cytometry had shown an expansion of CD8+CD57+ cells. Severe acquired aplastic anemia was diagnosed in all patients according to International Study of Aplastic Anemia and Agranulocytosis and Camitta criteria. At the time blood was sampled, none of the patients had received any therapy. In the study, sorted CD4+ and CD8+ blood T cells from patients with severe aplastic anemia and from healthy subjects underwent deep sequencing of TCR repertoires. Patients were enrolled in the USA under clinicaltrials.gov protocols 00001620, 01623167, 00001397, 00071045, 00081523 and 00961064. Ficoll-Paque density gradient centrifugation was used to isolate peripheral blood mononuclear cells. CD4+ and CD8+ T cells were sorted by FACS or magnetic beads before DNA extraction.

The rearranged segments are TRBV7-9 and TRBJ2-7; the D segment cannot be called with confidence. The clonotype originates from a human donor with aplastic anemia. Sample: sorted CD4+, CD8+, or CD8+CD57+ T cells (not recorded which) from PBMCs. The DNA reads TGTGCCAGCAGCTCGGGTGTAAGGAACGTTGCCTACGAGCAGTACTTC. Its translation is CASSSGVRNVAYEQYF. Reference TRBV7-9 and TRBJ2-7 proteins supply the regions before and after the CDR3; the full variable domain is: DTGVSQNPRHKITKRGQNVTFRCDPISEHNRLYWYRQTLGQGPEFLTYFQNEAQLEKSRLLSDRFSAERPKGSFSTLEIQRTEQGDSAMYLCASSSGVRNVAYEQYFGPGTRLTVT.